The 4 T cell receptor beta chains reported below all come from one sample, sequenced in a study of T-cell memory formation after mild COVID-19. TCRdb reprocessed the 5' RACE reads via MiXCR and lists one record per CDR3 protein. Counted here are roughly 260,000 distinct CDR3 sequences, around 17% occurring once; the ten biggest clones make up around 3.4%. The sample was PBMCs or a T cell subset sorted from them (not recorded which). These receptors came from a man aged 18-30 years who had mild COVID-19 (a few samples of this study predate the infection). Cell type and time point are not known.

This clonotype was seen a few times. V is TRBV29-1 and J is TRBJ1-1; tentatively, D is TRBD1 (6 bases). CDR1 and CDR2 (germline): SQVTM, ANQGSEA. V was cut by 4 bases and J by 5 bases, with 11 bases left in between. The CDR3 runs to 12 residues. The CDR3 coding sequence is TGCAGCGTTGGTCAGGGGAGGACTGAAGCTTTCTTT. The encoded protein is CSVGQGRTEAFF.

This chain joins TRBV10-3 and TRBJ1-5; 8 positions agree with TRBD1. V shed 6 bases and J 0 bases; nucleotides not matched to a gene: 7. This CDR3 contains 16 residues. Germline V gene lookup returns CDR1 ENHRY and CDR2 SYGVKD. CDR3 residues: CAISSQGAYSNQPQHF. Here the CDR3 DNA reads TGTGCCATCAGCTCCCAGGGGGCCTATAGCAATCAGCCCCAGCATTTT.

V and J are TRBV7-2 and TRBJ2-6; D ambiguous. Germline values: CDR1 SGHTA, CDR2 FQGNSA. The V gene lost 2 bases and the J gene lost 15 bases, with 8 bases spanning the gap. The CDR3 length is 11 residues. As DNA, the CDR3 is TGTGCCAGCAGCTTACTTGGGGACCTGACTTTC. Residues: CASSLLGDLTF.

The V call is TRBV20-1, the J call TRBJ2-3; 10 bases are shared with TRBD2. Germline values: CDR1 DFQATT, CDR2 SNEGSKA (reference sequence). Germline trimming cut 5 bases from V and 6 bases from J; bases unmatched to any gene: 2. The CDR3 has 12 amino acids. The CDR3 nucleotides are TGCAGTGCTCCGGGACTAGCGGATACGCAGTATTTT. It is translated as CSAPGLADTQYF.